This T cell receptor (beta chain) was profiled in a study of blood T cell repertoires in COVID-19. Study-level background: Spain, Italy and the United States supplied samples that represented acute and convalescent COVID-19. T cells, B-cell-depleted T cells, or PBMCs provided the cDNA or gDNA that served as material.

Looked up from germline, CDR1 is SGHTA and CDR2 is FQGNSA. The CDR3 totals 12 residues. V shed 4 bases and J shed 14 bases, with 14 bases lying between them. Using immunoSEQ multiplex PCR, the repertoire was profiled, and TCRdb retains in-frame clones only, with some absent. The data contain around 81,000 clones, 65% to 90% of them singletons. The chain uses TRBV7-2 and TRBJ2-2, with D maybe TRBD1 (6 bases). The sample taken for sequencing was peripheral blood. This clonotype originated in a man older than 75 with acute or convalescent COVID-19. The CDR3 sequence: CASSSGQLPLFF. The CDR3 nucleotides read TGTGCCAGCAGCTCCGGACAGCTACCCCTGTTTTTT.